The 10 T cell receptor beta chains presented below share a single source sample, sequenced in a study. Assay: immunoSEQ multiplex PCR; the TCRdb copy retains only in-frame clones and omits some. The sample consists of under 90,000 clones, approximately 92% of them appearing once. Sequencing input: PBMCs. The source is a middle-aged man with rheumatoid arthritis.

The chain combines TRBV30 with TRBJ2-1; the match to TRBD1 covers 9 bases. V lost 3 bases and J lost 7; bases outside the gene matches: 7. This CDR3 region has 14 residues. Germline CDR1 and CDR2: GTSNPN and SVGIG (reference sequence). The CDR3 DNA reads as TGTGCCTGGAGCGCGGGACAGGGTAAAAATGAGCAGTTCTTC. It codes for CAWSAGQGKNEQFF.

V gene TRBV4-2 combines with J gene TRBJ2-1; 9 bases agree with TRBD2. V was pared by 4 bases and J by 2 bases, with 12 bases of the junction left unmatched. The length of the CDR3 is 18 residues. The germline V gene encodes CDR1 LGHNA and CDR2 YNFKEQ. The CDR3 region is CASSLFSGGATTYNEQFF. As DNA, the CDR3 is TGTGCCAGCAGCCTCTTTAGCGGGGGAGCTACCACCTACAATGAGCAGTTCTTC.

The rearrangement joins TRBV30 to TRBJ1-5, with D tentatively TRBD1 (5 bases). CDR3 length equals 14 residues. The ends were cut back, 5 bases at V and 1 base at J, with 12 bases in the middle. Germline V lookup: CDR1 GTSNPN, CDR2 SVGIG (reference sequence). CDR3 loop: CAWAPGLSNQPQHF. The CDR3, as DNA: TGTGCCTGGGCCCCGGGACTCAGCAATCAGCCCCAGCATTTT. Full variable domain (missing parts from reference TRBV30 and TRBJ1-5): SQTIHQWPATLVQPVGSPLSLECTVEGTSNPNLYWYRQAAGRGLQLLFYSVGIGQISSEVPQNLSASRPQDRQFILSSKKLLLSDSGFYLCAWAPGLSNQPQHFGDGTRLSIL.

This clone occurred a few times. The genes are TRBV19 and TRBJ2-7, with 12 bases fitting TRBD2. Germline V gives CDR1 LNHDA, CDR2 SQIVND (reference sequence). The J segment lost 3 bases and the V segment lost 9 bases, leaving 3 bases of the junction unmatched. The CDR3 sequence is 13 residues long. CDR3 in DNA: TGTGCCAGCAAGACTAGCGGGAGCTACGAGCAGTACTTC. Translating it yields CASKTSGSYEQYF.

This clone was recorded once. The gene calls are TRBV30 and TRBJ2-7, with D perhaps given as TRBD1 or TRBD2 (5 bases each). The CDR3 length is 14 residues. Per germline, CDR1 GTSNPN and CDR2 SVGIG (reference sequence). Trimming took off 2 bases at V and 0 bases at J, with 11 bases between the two ends. CDR3 nucleotides: TGTGCCTGGAGTCTGGGGGAGCGCTCCTACGAGCAGTACTTC. Protein: CAWSLGERSYEQYF.

The chain combines TRBV10-3 with TRBJ2-3; 9 bases match TRBD2. The CDR3 length is 16 residues. Germline values: CDR1 ENHRY, CDR2 SYGVKD. With 2 bases clipped from V and 1 base from J, the junction kept 4 bases outside the gene matches. In nucleotides, the CDR3 is TGTGCCATCAGTGAGGCTCGCGGGGGGGGCACAGATACGCAGTATTTT. Translating it yields CAISEARGGGTDTQYF.

The rearrangement joins TRBV7-9 to TRBJ1-1; D remains ambiguous. The V gene's germline CDR1 is SEHNR and CDR2 FQNEAQ (reference sequence). This CDR3 region has 13 residues. V lost 4 bases, J lost 3 bases, and 9 bases lay in between. The CDR3 is CASSSSGDTEAFF. CDR3 sequence (DNA): TGTGCCAGCAGCTCCAGCGGGGACACTGAAGCTTTCTTT. Full variable domain (outside the CDR3, taken from reference TRBV7-9 and TRBJ1-1): DTGVSQNPRHKITKRGQNVTFRCDPISEHNRLYWYRQTLGQGPEFLTYFQNEAQLEKSRLLSDRFSAERPKGSFSTLEIQRTEQGDSAMYLCASSSSGDTEAFFGQGTRLTVV.

The CDR3 sequence is CASSYSSRSSVGYTF. The DNA of the CDR3 is TGTGCCAGCAGTTACTCGAGTCGATCATCCGTAGGCTACACCTTC. The chain recombines TRBV6-5 with TRBJ1-2; D is ambiguous. The V and J ends lost 0 bases and 8 bases respectively, with 16 bases between them. There are 15 residues in the CDR3. The V gene's germline CDR1 is MNHEY and CDR2 SVGAGI.

V usage is TRBV27 and J usage is TRBJ1-6, with 7 bases fitting TRBD1. The CDR3 is 16 amino acids. Germline-derived CDR1 and CDR2 are MNHEY and SMNVEV (reference sequence). Trimming at V came to 2 bases and at J to 7 bases, leaving 8 bases not matched to a gene. The CDR3 nucleotides read TGTGCCAGCAGTTTAACGGCCAGGGGGGACAATTCACCCCTCCACTTT. Its protein is CASSLTARGDNSPLHF.

The chain joins TRBV18 to TRBJ1-5; possible D gene TRBD1, 6 bases. Germline CDR1 reads KGHSH; CDR2 reads LQKENI. V lost 2 bases to trimming and J lost 0 bases, with 14 bases between them. This CDR3 contains 17 residues. The CDR3 nucleotides are TGTGCCAGCTCACCATTGGACAGATCCTATAGCAATCAGCCCCAGCATTTT. Residues: CASSPLDRSYSNQPQHF.